This TCR beta chain was identified in a study of blood T cell repertoires in COVID-19. Study details: In each case, the material was cDNA or gDNA derived from T cells, B-cell-depleted T cells, or PBMCs.

CDR1 and CDR2 from the germline V gene are ENHRY and SYGVKD. The CDR3 has 12 amino acids. V was trimmed by 3 bases and J by 5 bases, leaving 5 bases between them. Original processing notes: The authors estimated nucleated cell counts from reference gene primer amplification. Assay: immunoSEQ multiplex PCR; the TCRdb copy retains only in-frame clones and omits some. V, J and clone size are those of that table, while D and trimming were read from the DNA. The sample consists of some 200,000 clones, 80% to 90% of them appearing once. All enrollees were roughly 18 to 90 years old and from approximately 24 US areas.

The sample comprised PBMCs or T cells enriched from blood (not recorded which). This chain links TRBV10-3 with TRBJ1-5; tentatively, D is TRBD1 (5 bases). This receptor was identified in a woman aged 18-29 years in a cohort exposed to, infected with or recovered from COVID-19 (not recorded which). This chain's CDR3 is CAISEQDQPQHF. In DNA form, the CDR3 reads TGTGCCATCAGTGAACAGGATCAGCCCCAGCATTTT.